This T cell receptor beta chain derives from a study of cytomegalovirus exposure and HLA in healthy donors. At the level of the study: From donors who were HLA-typed, an early data release held around 80 million unique TCRs.

Study-wide points: Common viral pathogens seemed, in a later analysis, to connect with several of the most significant clusters. Later on, a genetic analysis was performed. It linked a missense variant in DCLRE1C with V- and J-gene trimming of TCR beta.

Both 60 Vbeta primers and 13 Jbeta primers went into the PCR. Method: immunoSEQ multiplex PCR; TCRdb's copy keeps in-frame clones and lacks some. Counted here are about 76,000 clones, approximately 77% occurring once; the ten biggest clones make up around 10%. V lost 1 base, J lost 0 bases, and 1 base stayed unmatched. Germline values: CDR1 LNHDA, CDR2 SQIVND (reference sequence). The CDR3 totals 15 residues. This clone is a singleton in its sample. Its antigen is unknown. The sample consisted of PBMCs. The sequence was obtained from a woman in her thirties or forties in good health and CMV-seropositive. The genes are TRBV19 and TRBJ1-2; 8 positions agree with TRBD1. DNA of the CDR3: TGTGCCAGTAGTATAGCAGGGGGCACTAACTATGGCTACACCTTC. Its translation: CASSIAGGTNYGYTF. The whole variable domain, remainder taken from reference TRBV19 and TRBJ1-2, is DGGITQSPKYLFRKEGQNVTLSCEQNLNHDAMYWYRQDPGQGLRLIYYSQIVNDFQKGDIAEGYSVSREKKESFPLTVTSAQKNPTAFYLCASSIAGGTNYGYTFGSGTRLTVV.